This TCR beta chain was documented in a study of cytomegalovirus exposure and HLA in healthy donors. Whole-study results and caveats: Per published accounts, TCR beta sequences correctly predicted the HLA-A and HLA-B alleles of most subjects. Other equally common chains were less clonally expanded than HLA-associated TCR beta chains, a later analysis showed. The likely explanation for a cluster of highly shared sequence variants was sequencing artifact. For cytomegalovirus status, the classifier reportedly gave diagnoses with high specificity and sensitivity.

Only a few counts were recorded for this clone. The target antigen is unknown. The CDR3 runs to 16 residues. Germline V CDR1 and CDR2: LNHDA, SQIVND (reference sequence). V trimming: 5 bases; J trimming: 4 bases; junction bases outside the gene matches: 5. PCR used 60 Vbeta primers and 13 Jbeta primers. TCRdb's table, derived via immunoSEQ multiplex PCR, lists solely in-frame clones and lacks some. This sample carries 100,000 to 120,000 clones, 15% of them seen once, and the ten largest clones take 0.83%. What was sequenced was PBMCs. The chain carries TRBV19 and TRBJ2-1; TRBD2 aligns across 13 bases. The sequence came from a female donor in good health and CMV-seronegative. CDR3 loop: CASSPGTSGNYNEQFF. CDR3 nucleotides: TGTGCCAGTAGTCCCGGGACTAGCGGGAATTACAATGAGCAGTTCTTC.